The 29 T cell receptor beta chains given below trace back to one sample, sequenced in a study of blood T cell repertoires in COVID-19. Clones were read by immunoSEQ multiplex PCR, and TCRdb kept only the in-frame ones, dropping some. The sample contains a few hundred thousand clones, more than 75% of which appear only once. The source material was peripheral blood. The source of these receptors is a human donor with acute or convalescent COVID-19. The donor label of this sample is uncertain.

The V call is TRBV9, the J call TRBJ2-7; D is undetermined. The CDR3 covers 15 residues. Trimming took 4 bases from V and 2 from J, leaving 16 bases between them. Germline V gives CDR1 SGDLS, CDR2 YYNGEE. The CDR3 DNA is TGTGCCAGCAGCCCCATGTCGGGTTATACCTACGAGCAGTACTTC. Residues: CASSPMSGYTYEQYF.

This clone was recorded once. The rearrangement links TRBV12-3 or TRBV12-4 to TRBJ2-5; the D is unclear. This CDR3 spans 13 amino acids. V lost 5 bases and J 8 bases, leaving 15 bases between the germline ends. CDR3 loop: CASSRGTKRTQYF. The CDR3 DNA is TGTGCCAGCAGTCGCGGTACCAAGAGAACCCAGTACTTC.

The CDR3 loop is CASSAGLAGGPRETQYF. The CDR3 nucleotides read TGTGCCAGCAGCGCTGGACTAGCGGGAGGCCCCAGGGAGACCCAGTACTTC. The chain employs TRBV9 and TRBJ2-5, with 14 positions matching TRBD2. Germline CDR1 reads SGDLS; CDR2 reads YYNGEE. With V trimmed by 3 bases and J by 5 bases, 9 bases remained unmatched. This CDR3 has 17 amino acids.

This rearrangement joins TRBV5-5 to TRBJ1-1; 8 nucleotides line up with TRBD1. CDR3 size: 14 residues. V dropped 0 bases and J dropped 5; count of bases not matched to a gene: 3. Germline assignment: CDR1 SGHKS and CDR2 YYEKEE (reference sequence). The CDR3 spells CASSLGQGATEAFF. The CDR3 region has the DNA TGTGCCAGCAGCTTGGGCCAGGGGGCGACTGAAGCTTTCTTT.

J is TRBJ2-7 and V is TRBV4-1; the match to TRBD2 covers 9 bases. The germline V gene has CDR1 MGHRA and CDR2 YSYEKL. V was pared by 2 bases and J by 0 bases, with 2 bases of the junction left unmatched. The CDR3 runs to 15 residues. CDR3 residues: CASSQSRGGSYEQYF. As DNA, the CDR3 is TGCGCCAGCAGCCAATCGCGGGGGGGCTCCTACGAGCAGTACTTC.

Only one count was recorded for this clone. The chain uses TRBV18 and TRBJ1-2; 8 bases are shared with TRBD1. In germline, CDR1 is KGHSH, CDR2 LQKENI. The CDR3 runs to 16 residues. V lost 4 bases, J lost 4 bases, and 11 bases stayed unmatched. This chain's CDR3 is CASSQNPGQAGYGYTF. CDR3 bases: TGTGCCAGCTCACAAAATCCGGGACAGGCGGGCTATGGCTACACCTTC.

The rearrangement joins TRBV19 to TRBJ2-1, with D perhaps TRBD1 (6 bases). In germline, CDR1 is LNHDA, CDR2 SQIVND (reference sequence). CDR3 length equals 16 residues. Trimming removed 7 bases at V and 3 bases at J, with 19 bases between. CDR3 amino acids: CASTNHGGGYYNEQFF. In DNA, the CDR3 is TGTGCCAGTACCAACCATGGGGGCGGCTACTACAATGAGCAGTTCTTC.

The chain links TRBV4-2 to TRBJ2-3, with 12 positions matching TRBD2. Germline lookup yields CDR1 LGHNA and CDR2 YNFKEQ. Germline trimming cut 1 base from V and 0 bases from J; bases unmatched to any gene: 5. This CDR3 is built from 18 residues. The CDR3 loop is CASSQGRLAGESTDTQYF. The CDR3 coding sequence is TGTGCCAGCAGCCAAGGCCGACTAGCGGGAGAGAGCACAGATACGCAGTATTTT.

This CDR3 reads CASSQDISQVSNQPQHF. CDR3 bases: TGTGCCAGCAGCCAAGATATATCGCAGGTTAGCAATCAGCCCCAGCATTTT. The chain couples TRBV3-1 (or the pseudogene TRBV3-2) to TRBJ1-5; D unresolved. This CDR3 comprises 17 residues. Germline CDR1 and CDR2: LGHDT and YNNKEL (reference sequence). Deletions cut 0 bases from V and 0 bases from J, with 12 bases between.

The chain joins TRBV12-3 or TRBV12-4 to TRBJ1-5; D is uncertain. V lost 4 bases and J lost 6, with 10 bases in between. This CDR3 contains 13 residues. DNA for the CDR3: TGTGCCAGCAGTTCACTCTCGCTTCAGCCCCAGCATTTT. Translated, it gives CASSSLSLQPQHF.

V is TRBV6-2 or TRBV6-3 and J is TRBJ2-2; D might be TRBD2 (6 bases). This CDR3 spans 17 amino acids. V dropped 0 bases and J dropped 1 base, with 12 bases sitting between them. Germline V gene lookup returns CDR1 MNHEY and CDR2 SVGEGT. CDR3 DNA: TGTGCCAGCAGTTACTCTAGACTAGTCCTGAACACCGGGGAGCTGTTTTTT. Protein: CASSYSRLVLNTGELFF.

The chain joins TRBV6-5 to TRBJ1-1, with a tentative D call TRBD1 (5 bases). The CDR3 spans 14 residues. Germline V gene lookup returns CDR1 MNHEY and CDR2 SVGAGI. The V gene lost 5 bases and the J gene lost 5 bases, with 15 bases spanning the gap. DNA for the CDR3: TGTGCCAGCAGTCGGAACCAGGGAGGTACTGAAGCTTTCTTT. The encoded protein is CASSRNQGGTEAFF.

This clone was seen a few times. CDR3 bases: TGCAGCGTTACCCGGACAGGGACCTACGAGCAGTACTTC. Translating it yields CSVTRTGTYEQYF. This rearrangement joins TRBV29-1 to TRBJ2-7, with TRBD1 matching 8 bases. The ends lost 5 bases at V and 2 bases at J; junction bases unmatched: 5. This CDR3 has 13 residues. Germline V gene sequence: CDR1 SQVTM, CDR2 ANQGSEA.

The chain combines TRBV30 with TRBJ1-2, with no clear D. The V gene lost 1 base and the J gene lost 6 bases, with 9 bases spanning the gap. The germline V gene has CDR1 GTSNPN and CDR2 SVGIG (reference sequence). This CDR3 is built from 12 residues. Here the CDR3 DNA reads TGTGCCTGGAGTGGTTGGGCAGATGGCTACACCTTC. Translation: CAWSGWADGYTF.

The CDR3 here is CASSRLGQGIDTQYF. The DNA of the CDR3 is TGTGCCAGCAGCCGCCTGGGACAGGGTATAGATACGCAGTATTTT. The chain is built from TRBV27 and TRBJ2-3, with TRBD1 identical over 9 bases. Germline loops: CDR1 MNHEY, CDR2 SMNVEV (reference sequence). The CDR3 loop spans 15 amino acids. The V and J ends lost 6 bases and 5 bases, in that order; junction bases with no gene match: 9.

This clone is a singleton in its sample. The J gene is TRBJ1-5, the V gene TRBV6-4; D call uncertain. The germline V gene encodes CDR1 MRHNA and CDR2 SNTAGT. The CDR3 has 14 amino acids. The V end lost 9 bases, the J end lost 3 bases, and 15 bases lay between the germline ends. The CDR3 spells CARIRTVNNQPQHF. In DNA, the CDR3 is TGTGCCAGGATCAGGACTGTAAACAATCAGCCCCAGCATTTT.

This clone is a singleton in its sample. The rearrangement uses TRBV7-8 and TRBJ1-1; D is perhaps TRBD1 (6 bases). Germline V gene lookup returns CDR1 SGHVS and CDR2 FQNEAQ. V dropped 5 bases and J dropped 4 bases, with 14 bases sitting between them. The CDR3 has 14 amino acids. The CDR3 loop reads CASSPRRGGTEAFF. Written as DNA, the CDR3 is TGTGCCAGCAGCCCCAGGAGGGGGGGCACTGAAGCTTTCTTT.

The V call is TRBV25-1, the J call TRBJ2-2; 9 nucleotides line up with TRBD1. This CDR3 comprises 14 residues. Per germline, CDR1 MGHDK and CDR2 SYGVNS. V shed 4 bases and J 4 bases; nucleotides not matched to a gene: 1. In nucleotides, the CDR3 is TGTGCCAGCAGTGTACAGGGGGCCACCGGGGAGCTGTTTTTT. It translates to CASSVQGATGELFF.

The CDR3 region is CASSSPGLGYEQYF. The CDR3 bases are TGTGCCAGCAGTAGCCCGGGACTGGGGTACGAGCAGTACTTC. The genes are TRBV28 and TRBJ2-7; maybe TRBD2 (6 bases). CDR3 length: 14 residues. Trimming cost V 5 bases and J 4 bases, with 15 bases left between them. CDR1 and CDR2 from the germline V gene are MDHEN and SYDVKM. The entire variable domain, with the rest obtained from reference TRBV28 and TRBJ2-7, is as follows: DVKVTQSSRYLVKRTGEKVFLECVQDMDHENMFWYRQDPGLGLRLIYFSYDVKMKEKGDIPEGYSVSREKKERFSLILESASTNQTSMYLCASSSPGLGYEQYFGPGTRLTVT.

This clone has a handful of counts. This rearrangement joins TRBV6-5 to TRBJ1-6; 10 bases agree with TRBD1. Germline V gene data show CDR1 as MNHEY and CDR2 as SVGAGI. The CDR3 is 14 residues long. Unmatched junction bases numbered 8, after V lost 8 bases and J lost 10 bases. CDR3 coding DNA: TGTGCCAGCTCTGCTCGGACAGGGGGATCACCCCTCCACTTT. It translates to CASSARTGGSPLHF.

This clone showed up just a few times. The chain uses TRBV6-5 and TRBJ2-3; 7 bases are shared with TRBD2. The CDR3 sequence is 15 residues long. Per germline, CDR1 MNHEY and CDR2 SVGAGI. The trim removed 7 bases at V and 3 bases at J, leaving 10 bases unmatched. Here the CDR3 DNA reads TGTGCCAGCATTCGATGGCGGGAGAGGACAGATACGCAGTATTTT. This translates into CASIRWRERTDTQYF.

The chain carries TRBV3-1 (or the pseudogene TRBV3-2) and TRBJ2-1, with a weak D call TRBD1 (5 bases). The CDR3 totals 11 residues. Germline values: CDR1 LGHDT, CDR2 YNNKEL (reference sequence). The ends were cut back, 7 bases at V and 8 bases at J, with 9 bases in the middle. CDR3 region: CASKGAYEQFF. In DNA form, the CDR3 reads TGTGCCAGCAAAGGGGCTTATGAGCAGTTCTTC.

The chain recombines TRBV2 with TRBJ2-7; TRBD1 aligns across 7 bases. This CDR3 spans 15 amino acids. Germline V lookup: CDR1 SNHLY, CDR2 FYNNEI. V was pared by 8 bases and J by 2 bases, with 12 bases of the junction left unmatched. The CDR3 DNA follows: TGTGCCAGCCGGCCCGCGCAGGGGGTGACCTACGAGCAGTACTTC. Translating gives CASRPAQGVTYEQYF.

The rearrangement links TRBV10-1 to TRBJ1-2; 9 nucleotides agree with TRBD1. This CDR3 region has 17 residues. J was trimmed by 8 bases and V by 0 bases; bases with no gene match: 13. The germline gives CDR1 WNHNN, CDR2 SYGVQD (reference sequence). In nucleotides, the CDR3 is TGCGCCAGCAGTGAGTCGAGGGAGAGGACAGGGGTTGACGGCTACACCTTC. Translating gives CASSESRERTGVDGYTF.

This chain links TRBV7-9 with TRBJ1-2; D is unresolved. The germline V gene has CDR1 SEHNR and CDR2 FQNEAQ (reference sequence). The CDR3 runs 14 residues. Trimming pared 2 bases from V and 5 bases from J, leaving 12 bases between. The CDR3 DNA follows: TGTGCCAGCAGCTTAAACTCAATCGAGTATGGCTACACCTTC. Its translation: CASSLNSIEYGYTF.

The V gene is TRBV9, the J gene TRBJ1-6, with 8 nucleotides matching TRBD1. Germline CDR1 SGDLS, CDR2 YYNGEE. The CDR3 extends over 14 amino acids. V shed 4 bases, J shed 9 bases, and the junction held 6 bases outside the gene matches. CDR3 sequence: CASSPRTGSSPLHF. The CDR3 bases are TGTGCCAGCAGCCCTAGGACAGGGAGTTCACCCCTCCACTTT. Complete variable domain (other parts from reference TRBV9 and TRBJ1-6): DSGVTQTPKHLITATGQRVTLRCSPRSGDLSVYWYQQSLDQGLQFLIQYYNGEERAKGNILERFSAQQFPDLHSELNLSSLELGDSALYFCASSPRTGSSPLHFGNGTRLTVT.

The DNA of the CDR3 is TGTGCCAGCAGCTATGGACTAGCAGGTTTCACAGATACGCAGTATTTT. Amino acid sequence: CASSYGLAGFTDTQYF. This chain uses TRBV9 with TRBJ2-3; 8 bases are a match to TRBD2. With V trimmed by 4 bases and J by 2 bases, 9 bases remained unmatched. The length of the CDR3 is 16 residues. Per the germline V gene, CDR1 is SGDLS and CDR2 is YYNGEE.

This chain uses TRBV7-9 with TRBJ2-1; 7 bases are shared with TRBD2. CDR3 length: 15 amino acids. CDR1 is SEHNR, CDR2 FQNEAQ, per germline (reference sequence). The V and J ends lost 4 bases and 10 bases, in that order; junction bases with no gene match: 13. CDR3 amino acids: CASSSSTSLLLEQFF. In DNA form, the CDR3 reads TGTGCCAGCAGCTCGTCGACTAGCCTACTACTCGAGCAGTTCTTC. The full variable domain, its missing parts supplied by reference TRBV7-9 and TRBJ2-1, is DTGVSQNPRHKITKRGQNVTFRCDPISEHNRLYWYRQTLGQGPEFLTYFQNEAQLEKSRLLSDRFSAERPKGSFSTLEIQRTEQGDSAMYLCASSSSTSLLLEQFFGPGTRLTVL.

About this clone itself: Other DNA sequences from this sample encode an identical CDR3 as well. The CDR3 nucleotides are TGTGCCAGCAGCCGGGGGGCTGAAGCTTTCTTT. This gives the protein CASSRGAEAFF. The chain joins TRBV3-1 (or the pseudogene TRBV3-2) to TRBJ1-1; D might be TRBD1 (5 bases). Trimming left V 4 bases short and J 6 bases short, with 6 bases between. Germline CDR1 LGHDT, CDR2 YNNKEL (reference sequence). CDR3 length: 11 amino acids.